These 24 T cell receptor beta chains originate from one sample sequenced in a study of beta chain features in type 1 diabetes. The whole isolated RNA underwent reverse transcription, so sequencing captured expressed TCRB transcripts. Clones were read by immunoSEQ multiplex PCR, and TCRdb kept only the in-frame ones, dropping some. The table shows 300,000 to 350,000 clones, with roughly 8% occurring only once. The specimen sequenced was central memory CD4+ T cells from blood. The receptors stem from a woman under 30 in good health.

The chain recombines TRBV2 with TRBJ2-1, with 7 positions matching TRBD2. Per germline, CDR1 SNHLY and CDR2 FYNNEI. V lost 5 bases to trimming and J lost 4 bases; unmatched junction nucleotides: 5. CDR3 length: 14 amino acids. CDR3 amino acids: CASSPGRTYNEQFF. DNA of the CDR3: TGTGCCAGCAGTCCCGGGAGGACTTACAATGAGCAGTTCTTC.

This clone appeared once. The chain uses TRBV27 and TRBJ2-3; TRBD2 matches at 12 bases. The V gene end was trimmed by 3 bases and the J gene end by 2 bases; junction bases not matched to a gene: 6. In germline, CDR1 is MNHEY, CDR2 SMNVEV (reference sequence). The CDR3 spans 17 residues. The CDR3 nucleotides are TGTGCCAGCAGTTTCGGCGGACTAGCGGGGACCACAGATACGCAGTATTTT. Its protein product is CASSFGGLAGTTDTQYF.

This clone was detected ten times or more. This chain joins TRBV11-1 and TRBJ2-7, with unresolved D. The V gene lost 2 bases and the J gene lost 3 bases, with 8 bases spanning the gap. Germline-derived CDR1 and CDR2 are SGHAT and FQDESV (reference sequence). This CDR3 comprises 13 residues. In nucleotides, the CDR3 is TGTGCCAGCAGCTTACAGGAGTTCTACGAGCAGTACTTC. It specifies CASSLQEFYEQYF.

As for this clone: Other DNA sequences of this sample code for an identical CDR3. The chain joins TRBV6-6 to TRBJ2-2; 8 bases agree with TRBD1. Germline V gene data show CDR1 as MNHNY and CDR2 as SVGAGI (reference sequence). The CDR3 is made up of 15 amino acids. V lost 5 bases to trimming and J lost 2 bases; unmatched junction nucleotides: 4. The CDR3 loop reads CASSRDRRNTGELFF. DNA for the CDR3: TGTGCCAGCAGTAGGGACAGGCGAAACACCGGGGAGCTGTTTTTT.

This clone was detected a few times. This chain joins TRBV29-1 and TRBJ2-6; TRBD2 matches at 7 bases. Germline V gene sequence: CDR1 SQVTM, CDR2 ANQGSEA. Trimming removed 5 bases from V and 2 bases from J; junction bases left unmatched: 3. This CDR3 spans 14 amino acids. The CDR3 sequence is CSVLAGAGANVLTF. CDR3 DNA sequence: TGCAGCGTTTTGGCGGGGGCTGGGGCCAACGTCCTGACTTTC.

This clone was picked up a small number of times. The chain links TRBV5-1 to TRBJ2-7; D not resolved. Germline V gives CDR1 SGHRS, CDR2 YFSETQ. V lost 4 bases to trimming and J lost 6 bases, with 17 bases between them. CDR3 length: 14 amino acids. CDR3 loop: CASSRISVGSEQYF. DNA of the CDR3: TGCGCCAGCAGCCGGATCAGTGTTGGTTCCGAGCAGTACTTC.

This clone was counted only a few times. The chain carries TRBV28 and TRBJ2-7, with D perhaps given as TRBD1 or TRBD2 (5 bases each). CDR1 is MDHEN and CDR2 is SYDVKM in the germline V gene. V was clipped by 7 bases and J by 4 bases, with 14 bases between them. The CDR3 consists of 13 residues. CDR3 region: CASNWGSSYEQYF. DNA for the CDR3: TGTGCCAGCAACTGGGGGTCCTCGTACGAGCAGTACTTC.

Worth noting for this clone: The sample carries other DNA sequences with the same CDR3. The rearrangement joins TRBV5-8 to TRBJ2-7; D gene ambiguous. Germline CDR1 SGHTS, CDR2 YDEGEE. This CDR3 is built from 12 residues. With 3 bases removed from V and 4 bases from J, the gap between germline ends came to 8 bases. The CDR3 reads CASSSTGYEQYF. CDR3 DNA: TGTGCCAGCAGCTCCACGGGTTACGAGCAGTACTTC.

This clone was counted a few times. The chain couples TRBV27 to TRBJ2-7; 7 bases line up with TRBD2. The V and J ends lost 3 bases and 10 bases, in that order; junction bases with no gene match: 12. Germline CDR1 and CDR2: MNHEY and SMNVEV (reference sequence). This CDR3 comprises 14 residues. In DNA form, the CDR3 reads TGTGCCAGCAGTTTGGGTAGCGGGTCGGCGGGACAGTACTTC. Translating gives CASSLGSGSAGQYF.

This clone showed up just a few times. The chain couples TRBV11-2 to TRBJ1-2, with a possible D match to TRBD1 (6 bases). The germline CDR1 and CDR2 sequences are SGHAT and FQNNGV. This CDR3 has 15 residues. Trimming cost V 2 bases and J 6 bases, with 16 bases left between them. The CDR3 nucleotides are TGTGCCAGCAGCTTATCCCGCAGGGGATTGAATGGCTACACCTTC. This encodes CASSLSRRGLNGYTF.

This clone was found once. This chain links TRBV4-1 with TRBJ2-3; 10 bases are a match to TRBD2. This CDR3 is 16 amino acids long. V lost 4 bases to trimming and J lost 0 bases; unmatched junction nucleotides: 4. Germline CDR1 reads MGHRA; CDR2 reads YSYEKL. The CDR3 region is CASSRPTSGSTDTQYF. The CDR3 DNA is TGCGCCAGCAGCCGCCCGACTAGCGGGAGCACAGATACGCAGTATTTT.

This clone was picked up a small number of times. V is TRBV2 and J is TRBJ2-1; the match to TRBD2 covers 13 bases. V was clipped by 7 bases and J by 5 bases; unmatched bases: 5. Germline values: CDR1 SNHLY, CDR2 FYNNEI. The CDR3 has 15 amino acids. The CDR3 sequence is CASTTGTSGNNEQFF. The CDR3 DNA reads TGTGCCAGCACCACGGGGACTAGCGGGAACAATGAGCAGTTCTTC.

This clone was counted only a few times. The chain has TRBV18 and TRBJ1-1, with 7 bases that match TRBD1. There are 14 residues in the CDR3. The germline gives CDR1 KGHSH, CDR2 LQKENI. The ends lost 3 bases at V and 6 bases at J; junction bases unmatched: 7. CDR3 nucleotides: TGTGCCAGCTCACCCGACAGGGAAAGTGCTGAAGCTTTCTTT. Its translation is CASSPDRESAEAFF.

This clone came up a few times. The CDR3 sequence: CASSLAHRVYEQYF. In DNA form, the CDR3 reads TGTGCCAGCAGCTTAGCCCACAGGGTCTACGAGCAGTACTTC. The chain is built from TRBV7-6 and TRBJ2-7, with a weak D call TRBD1 (6 bases). The CDR3 covers 14 residues. Germline V lookup: CDR1 SGHVS, CDR2 FNYEAQ. Trimming pared 0 bases from V and 3 bases from J, leaving 9 bases between.

This clone was counted only a few times. J is TRBJ2-5 and V is TRBV2; D gene uncertain. V lost 4 bases and J 2 bases, leaving 14 bases between the germline ends. From germline, CDR1 is SNHLY and CDR2 FYNNEI. CDR3 length: 15 residues. In DNA form, the CDR3 reads TGTGCCAGCAGTGGTGAAGGGTTGACACAAGAGACCCAGTACTTC. Its translation is CASSGEGLTQETQYF.

This clone was found a few times. The CDR3 nucleotides are TGTGCCAGCAGCGATGACGGTAAAGAGACCCAGTACTTC. This codes for CASSDDGKETQYF. This chain joins TRBV2 and TRBJ2-5; D not resolved. The CDR3 has 13 amino acids. Germline V gene data show CDR1 as SNHLY and CDR2 as FYNNEI. V lost 6 bases, J lost 3 bases, and 11 bases lay in between.

For this clone: Other nucleotide sequences in the sample specify the same CDR3. V is TRBV9 and J is TRBJ1-1; maybe TRBD1 (5 bases). Germline-derived CDR1 and CDR2 are SGDLS and YYNGEE. The CDR3 sequence is 15 residues long. Trimming took off 4 bases at V and 2 bases at J, with 15 bases between the two ends. The CDR3 nucleotides read TGTGCCAGCAGCCCCCGGGACGGAGCTAACACTGAAGCTTTCTTT. This gives the protein CASSPRDGANTEAFF. Complete variable domain (other parts from reference TRBV9 and TRBJ1-1): DSGVTQTPKHLITATGQRVTLRCSPRSGDLSVYWYQQSLDQGLQFLIQYYNGEERAKGNILERFSAQQFPDLHSELNLSSLELGDSALYFCASSPRDGANTEAFFGQGTRLTVV.

In this sample, this clone turned up many times. V and J are TRBV9 and TRBJ2-3; TRBD2 matches at 10 bases. Unmatched junction bases numbered 1, after V lost 0 bases and J lost 3 bases. The germline V gene has CDR1 SGDLS and CDR2 YYNGEE. This CDR3 has 15 residues. The CDR3 sequence is CASSVGSGRTDTQYF. DNA for the CDR3: TGTGCCAGCAGCGTAGGTAGCGGGAGGACAGATACGCAGTATTTT.

This clone was seen at least ten times. The chain is built from TRBV5-1 and TRBJ2-6; TRBD2 is a possible D gene (6 bases). Trimming removed 5 bases from V and 0 bases from J, with 9 bases in between. Germline V gene sequence: CDR1 SGHRS, CDR2 YFSETQ. The CDR3 sequence is 15 residues long. This CDR3 reads CASSPGDSGANVLTF. CDR3 nucleotides: TGCGCCAGCAGTCCGGGGGACTCTGGGGCCAACGTCCTGACTTTC.

Many counts were recorded for this clone. The chain employs TRBV6-4 and TRBJ1-4; D ambiguous. Trimming cost V 2 bases and J 6 bases, with 13 bases left between them. CDR3 length equals 15 residues. Germline V gene sequence: CDR1 MRHNA, CDR2 SNTAGT. As DNA, the CDR3 is TGTGCCAGCAGTGACGCGAAAGAAGTAGATGAAAAACTGTTTTTT. This translates into CASSDAKEVDEKLFF.

This clone was seen a few times. The V call is TRBV27, the J call TRBJ2-1, with 9 bases fitting TRBD1. The V segment lost 3 bases and the J segment 6 bases; nucleotides outside the gene matches: 6. The germline V gene has CDR1 MNHEY and CDR2 SMNVEV (reference sequence). The CDR3 is made up of 15 amino acids. The CDR3: CASSLSRGQGNEQFF. For the CDR3, the DNA is TGTGCCAGCAGTTTGTCGCGGGGACAGGGCAATGAGCAGTTCTTC.

Details on this clone: A much larger clone differs by one base, so this may be a read error. The V gene is TRBV7-9, the J gene TRBJ2-3; D is ambiguous. This CDR3 spans 13 amino acids. The V gene lost 1 base and the J gene lost 0 bases, with 2 bases spanning the gap. Germline CDR1 reads SEHNR; CDR2 reads FQNEAQ (reference sequence). The chain's CDR3 is CASSLDSTDTQYF. The CDR3 DNA is TGTGCCAGCAGCTTAGACAGCACAGATACGCAGTATTTT.

This clone was seen at least ten times. The chain employs TRBV21-1 and TRBJ2-7; the D call of TRBD1 is as the table states it, not checked on the DNA. TRBV21-1 has pseudogene status. The CDR3 loop spans 15 amino acids. CDR3 bases: TGTGCCAGCAGCAAAGTACCGATCTTCAGGAAAGAGCAGTACTTC. Translated, it gives CASSKVPIFRKEQYF.

This chain uses TRBV28 with TRBJ2-1; the D is unclear. The CDR3 loop spans 13 amino acids. Per the germline V gene, CDR1 is MDHEN and CDR2 is SYDVKM. Between the trimmed V and J ends, which lost 10 bases and 8 bases, there was a span of 18 bases. CDR3 in amino acids: CATKKGHGDEQFF. As DNA, the CDR3 is TGTGCCACGAAAAAGGGCCATGGGGATGAGCAGTTCTTC.